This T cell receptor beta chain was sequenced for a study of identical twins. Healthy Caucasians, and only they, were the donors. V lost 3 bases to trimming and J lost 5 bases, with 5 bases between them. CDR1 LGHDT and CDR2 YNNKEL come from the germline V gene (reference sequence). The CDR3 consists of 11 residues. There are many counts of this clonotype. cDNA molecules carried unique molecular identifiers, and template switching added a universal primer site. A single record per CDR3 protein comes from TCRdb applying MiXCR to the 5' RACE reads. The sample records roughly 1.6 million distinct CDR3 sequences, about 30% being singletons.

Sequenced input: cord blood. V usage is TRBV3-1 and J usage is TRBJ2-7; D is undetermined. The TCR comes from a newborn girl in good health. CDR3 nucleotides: TGTGCCAGCAGCCATTCTCACGAGCAGTACTTC. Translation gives CASSHSHEQYF.